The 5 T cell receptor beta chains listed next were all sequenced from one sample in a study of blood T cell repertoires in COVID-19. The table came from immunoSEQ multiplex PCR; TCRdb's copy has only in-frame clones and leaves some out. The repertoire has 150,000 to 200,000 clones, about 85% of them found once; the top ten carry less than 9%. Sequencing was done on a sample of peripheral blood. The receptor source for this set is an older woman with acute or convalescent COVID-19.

The CDR3 region is CAWGTGYGYTF. DNA of the CDR3: TGTGCCTGGGGAACAGGCTATGGCTACACCTTC. The V gene is TRBV30, the J gene TRBJ1-2; D may be TRBD1 (5 bases). The germline gives CDR1 GTSNPN, CDR2 SVGIG (reference sequence). V gave up 5 bases and J gave up 4 bases, with 8 bases separating them. There are 11 residues in the CDR3.

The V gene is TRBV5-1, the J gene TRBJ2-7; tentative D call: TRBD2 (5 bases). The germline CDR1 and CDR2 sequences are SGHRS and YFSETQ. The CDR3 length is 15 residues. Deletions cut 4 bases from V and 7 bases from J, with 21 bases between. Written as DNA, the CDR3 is TGCGCCAGCAGCCCAAGCGGAAACGCCCTAAGGGAGCAGTACTTC. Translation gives CASSPSGNALREQYF.

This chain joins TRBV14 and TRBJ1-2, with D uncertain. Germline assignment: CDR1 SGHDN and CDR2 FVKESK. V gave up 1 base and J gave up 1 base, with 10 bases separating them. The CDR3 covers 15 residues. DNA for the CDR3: TGTGCCAGCAGCCAAGGGACCAGCGGTAACTATGGCTACACCTTC. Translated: CASSQGTSGNYGYTF.

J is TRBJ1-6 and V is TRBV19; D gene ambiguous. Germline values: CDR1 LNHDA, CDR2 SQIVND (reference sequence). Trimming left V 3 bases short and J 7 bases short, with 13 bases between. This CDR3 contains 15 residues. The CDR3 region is CASSIPTGGNSPLHF. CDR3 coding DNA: TGTGCCAGTAGTATCCCCACGGGTGGAAATTCACCCCTCCACTTT.

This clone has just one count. This chain's CDR3 is CASSLGSGGLAGYTF. For the CDR3, the DNA is TGTGCCAGCAGCCTAGGGTCCGGGGGGCTTGCTGGCTACACCTTC. The rearrangement links TRBV3-1 (or the pseudogene TRBV3-2) to TRBJ1-2, with D maybe TRBD1 (6 bases). Deletions cut 4 bases from V and 7 bases from J, with 19 bases between. The CDR3 covers 15 residues. CDR1 and CDR2 (germline): LGHDT, YNNKEL (reference sequence).